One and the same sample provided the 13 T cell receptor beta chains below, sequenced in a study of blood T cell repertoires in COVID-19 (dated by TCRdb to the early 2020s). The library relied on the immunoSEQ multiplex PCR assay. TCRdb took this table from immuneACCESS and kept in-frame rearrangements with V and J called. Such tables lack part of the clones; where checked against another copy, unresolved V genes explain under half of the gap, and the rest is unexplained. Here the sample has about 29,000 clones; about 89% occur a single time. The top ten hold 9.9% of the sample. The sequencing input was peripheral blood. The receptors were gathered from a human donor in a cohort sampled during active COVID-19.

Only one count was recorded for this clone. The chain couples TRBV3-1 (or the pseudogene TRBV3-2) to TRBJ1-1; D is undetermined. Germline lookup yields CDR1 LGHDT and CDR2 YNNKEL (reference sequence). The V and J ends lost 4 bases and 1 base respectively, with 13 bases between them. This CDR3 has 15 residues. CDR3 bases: TGTGCCAGCAGCCCCTATCCGGGGAGGAACACTGAAGCTTTCTTT. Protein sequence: CASSPYPGRNTEAFF.

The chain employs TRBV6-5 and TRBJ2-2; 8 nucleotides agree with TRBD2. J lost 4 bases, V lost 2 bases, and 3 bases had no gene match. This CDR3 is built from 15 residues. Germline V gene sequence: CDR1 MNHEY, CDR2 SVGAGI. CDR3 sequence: CASSYNGGATGELFF. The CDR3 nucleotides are TGTGCCAGCAGTTACAACGGGGGGGCCACCGGGGAGCTGTTTTTT.

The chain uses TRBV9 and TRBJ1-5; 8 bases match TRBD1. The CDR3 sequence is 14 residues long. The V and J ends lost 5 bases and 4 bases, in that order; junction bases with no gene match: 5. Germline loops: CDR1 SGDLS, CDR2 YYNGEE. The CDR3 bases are TGTGCCAGCAGTGGCGGACAGGGTAATCAGCCCCAGCATTTT. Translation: CASSGGQGNQPQHF.

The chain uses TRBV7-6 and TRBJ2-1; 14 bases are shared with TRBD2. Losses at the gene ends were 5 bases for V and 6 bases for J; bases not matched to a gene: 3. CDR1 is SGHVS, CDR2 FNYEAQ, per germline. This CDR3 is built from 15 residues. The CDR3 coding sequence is TGTGCCAGCAGCCAGGGACTAGCGGGGGCCAATGAGCAGTTCTTC. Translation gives CASSQGLAGANEQFF.

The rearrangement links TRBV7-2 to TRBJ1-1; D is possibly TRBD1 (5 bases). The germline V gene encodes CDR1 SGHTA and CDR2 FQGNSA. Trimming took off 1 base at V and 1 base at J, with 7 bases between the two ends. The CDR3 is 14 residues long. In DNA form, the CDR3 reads TGTGCCAGCAGCTTAGGCAGGGCGAACACTGAAGCTTTCTTT. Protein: CASSLGRANTEAFF. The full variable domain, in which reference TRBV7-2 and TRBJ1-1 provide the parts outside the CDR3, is GAGVSQSPSNKVTEKGKDVELRCDPISGHTALYWYRQSLGQGLEFLIYFQGNSAPDKSGLPSDRFSAERTGGSVSTLTIQRTQQEDSAVYLCASSLGRANTEAFFGQGTRLTVV.

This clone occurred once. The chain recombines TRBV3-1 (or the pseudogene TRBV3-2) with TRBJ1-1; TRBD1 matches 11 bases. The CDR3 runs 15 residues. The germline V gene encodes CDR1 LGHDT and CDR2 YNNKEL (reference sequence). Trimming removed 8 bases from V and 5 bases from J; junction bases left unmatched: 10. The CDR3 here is CASSRPGTGGTEAFF. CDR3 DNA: TGTGCCAGCTCCCGTCCCGGGACAGGGGGGACTGAAGCTTTCTTT.

The CDR3 DNA follows: TGTGCCAGCAGTTTTGGGGGGTACACCGGGGAGCTGTTTTTT. This translates into CASSFGGYTGELFF. This sequence joins TRBV28 and TRBJ2-2, with D possibly TRBD2 on 6 matching bases. The CDR3 sequence is 14 residues long. Germline CDR1 reads MDHEN; CDR2 reads SYDVKM. The ends were cut back, 3 bases at V and 3 bases at J, with 8 bases in the middle.

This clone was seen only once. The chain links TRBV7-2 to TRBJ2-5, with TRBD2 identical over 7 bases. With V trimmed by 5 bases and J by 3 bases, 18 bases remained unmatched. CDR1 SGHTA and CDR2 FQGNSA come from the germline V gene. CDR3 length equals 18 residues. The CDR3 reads CASSHKLARGSGEETQYF. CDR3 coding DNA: TGTGCCAGCAGCCATAAGTTGGCGCGGGGGAGTGGGGAAGAGACCCAGTACTTC.

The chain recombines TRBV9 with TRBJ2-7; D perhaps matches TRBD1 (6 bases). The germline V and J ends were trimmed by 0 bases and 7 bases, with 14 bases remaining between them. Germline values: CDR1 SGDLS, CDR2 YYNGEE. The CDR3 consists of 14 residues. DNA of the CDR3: TGTGCCAGCAGCGTAGAGGGGGAGCCCGTAGAGCAGTACTTC. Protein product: CASSVEGEPVEQYF.

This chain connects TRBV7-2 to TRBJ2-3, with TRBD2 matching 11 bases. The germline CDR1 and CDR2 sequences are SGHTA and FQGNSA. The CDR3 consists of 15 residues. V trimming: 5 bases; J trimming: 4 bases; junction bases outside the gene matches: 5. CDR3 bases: TGTGCCAGCAGCCCTCGGACTAGCGGGTCAGATACGCAGTATTTT. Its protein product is CASSPRTSGSDTQYF.

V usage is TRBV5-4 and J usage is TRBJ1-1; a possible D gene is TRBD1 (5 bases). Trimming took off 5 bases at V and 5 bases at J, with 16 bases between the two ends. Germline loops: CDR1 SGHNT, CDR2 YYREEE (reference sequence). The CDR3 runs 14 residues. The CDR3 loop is CASSPGRGGTEAFF. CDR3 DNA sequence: TGTGCCAGCAGTCCCGGGAGGGGAGGGACTGAAGCTTTCTTT. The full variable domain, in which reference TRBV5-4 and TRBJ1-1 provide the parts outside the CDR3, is ETGVTQSPTHLIKTRGQQVTLRCSSQSGHNTVSWYQQALGQGPQFIFQYYREEENGRGNFPPRFSGLQFPNYSSELNVNALELDDSALYLCASSPGRGGTEAFFGQGTRLTVV.

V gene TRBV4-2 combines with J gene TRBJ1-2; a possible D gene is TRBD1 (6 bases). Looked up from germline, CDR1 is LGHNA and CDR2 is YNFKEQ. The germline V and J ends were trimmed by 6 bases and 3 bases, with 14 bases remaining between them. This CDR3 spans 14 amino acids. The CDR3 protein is CASSPTGSDYGYTF. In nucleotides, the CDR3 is TGTGCCAGCAGTCCCACAGGGAGCGACTATGGCTACACCTTC.

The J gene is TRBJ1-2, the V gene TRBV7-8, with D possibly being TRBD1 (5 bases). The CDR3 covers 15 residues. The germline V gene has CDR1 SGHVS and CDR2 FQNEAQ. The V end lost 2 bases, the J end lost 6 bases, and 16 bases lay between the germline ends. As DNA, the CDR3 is TGTGCCAGCAGCTTAATGGGGGGTGTAACGGATGGCTACACCTTC. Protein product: CASSLMGGVTDGYTF. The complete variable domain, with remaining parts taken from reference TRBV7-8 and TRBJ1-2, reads GAGVSQSPRYKVAKRGQDVALRCDPISGHVSLFWYQQALGQGPEFLTYFQNEAQLDKSGLPSDRFFAERPEGSVSTLKIQRTQQEDSAVYLCASSLMGGVTDGYTFGSGTRLTVV.